The present T cell receptor beta chain was sequenced within a study of T cell responses to AZD1222 COVID-19 vaccine. TCRdb keeps only in-frame clones here, not all; method: immunoSEQ multiplex PCR. This table holds around 150,000 clones, 85% to 95% found once. The CDR3 length is 13 residues. CDR1 and CDR2 (germline): MDHEN, SYDVKM. V shed 7 bases and J shed 12 bases, with 19 bases lying between them. Sequencing used peripheral blood, obtained 28 days after the second AZD1222 dose. The sequence was obtained from an adult who received the AZD1222 COVID-19 vaccine. This chain joins TRBV28 and TRBJ2-1, with D possibly matching TRBD2 (5 bases). The CDR3 region has the DNA TGTGCCAGCACTCGAGGGTTATCCACCGGGCAGTTCTTC. This translates into CASTRGLSTGQFF.